The present entry profiles one TCR beta chain with its context. Its cognate antigen is unknown. The data stem from a study of neurological immune-mediated disorders. Study-level information: In a group of about 34 multiple sclerosis patients, 31 had the relapsing-remitting type and 3 had the secondary progressive type. Study observations and caveats: Among 34 multiple sclerosis patients, 18 had repertoires that phylogenetic grouping placed in one related-CDR3 cluster, a possible signature. The greatest TCR clonal expansion occurred in HTLV-1-associated myelopathy and the least in multiple sclerosis, which fell below healthy controls.

One entry per CDR3 protein, called by TCRdb with MiXCR from the 5' RACE reads. The table records around 69,000 distinct CDR3 sequences, roughly 4.3% of them present only once. V lost 8 bases to trimming and J lost 1 base, with 14 bases between them. CDR1 MNHEY and CDR2 SVGAGI come from the germline V gene. The CDR3 runs to 15 residues. This rearrangement joins TRBV6-5 to TRBJ2-2; D may be TRBD1 (5 bases). The clonotype comes from a man younger than 45 with multiple sclerosis. Sequenced input: PBMCs. The DNA of the CDR3 is TGTGCCAGCGCGCTGGGGCTCGAGAACACCGGGGAGCTGTTTTTT. Encoded protein: CASALGLENTGELFF.